One and the same sample provided the 7 T cell receptor beta chains below, sequenced in a study of OX40 agonist ivuxolimab in advanced cancers. The data were produced by immunoSEQ multiplex PCR, yet TCRdb's version contains in-frame clones alone and is incomplete. Here the sample spans about 120,000 clones, 90% to 95% being singletons. The sample was CD4+ or CD8+ T cells sorted from blood, taken in a trial of the OX40 agonist ivuxolimab. The receptors stem from an adult with an advanced solid tumor such as melanoma, head and neck, liver or kidney cancer.

This chain links TRBV7-2 with TRBJ1-2; 7 bases are a match to TRBD1. J gave up 8 bases and V 5 bases, and 14 bases lay outside the gene matches. From germline, CDR1 is SGHTA and CDR2 FQGNSA. The CDR3 extends over 15 amino acids. The CDR3 is CASSPGDRDLRGYTF. The CDR3 nucleotides are TGTGCCAGCAGCCCCGGGGACAGAGATCTTCGGGGCTACACCTTC.

This clone was found once. The chain links TRBV7-9 to TRBJ2-7; D is possibly TRBD2 (6 bases). Trimming took 4 bases from V and 2 from J, leaving 12 bases between them. CDR3 length equals 14 residues. Germline CDR1 SEHNR, CDR2 FQNEAQ (reference sequence). CDR3 DNA: TGTGCCAGCAGCTCCGGGGGTAGCGCCTACGAGCAGTACTTC. Its protein product is CASSSGGSAYEQYF.

Turning to this clone: Other DNA sequences in this sample translate to the same CDR3. The chain carries TRBV28 and TRBJ1-2; D unresolved. Trimming left V 8 bases short and J 8 bases short, with 3 bases between. Germline values: CDR1 MDHEN, CDR2 SYDVKM. The CDR3 spans 8 residues. Here the CDR3 reads CASGGYTF. The CDR3 DNA reads as TGTGCCAGCGGCGGCTACACCTTC.

The V call is TRBV19, the J call TRBJ1-2; D remains unclear. V was shortened by 4 bases and J by 6 bases, with 6 bases between the two germline ends. This CDR3 region has 11 residues. CDR1 and CDR2 from the germline V gene are LNHDA and SQIVND (reference sequence). CDR3 coding DNA: TGTGCCAGTAGTACAGGAGATGGCTACACCTTC. Protein product: CASSTGDGYTF.

V usage is TRBV18 and J usage is TRBJ2-5; D unresolved. Germline values: CDR1 KGHSH, CDR2 LQKENI. There are 14 residues in the CDR3. Deletions cut 2 bases from V and 5 bases from J, with 12 bases between. The CDR3 DNA is TGTGCCAGCTCACCATCTGGGCTCCAGGAGACCCAGTACTTC. Amino acid sequence: CASSPSGLQETQYF. Based on the CDR3 plus reference TRBV18 and TRBJ2-5, the full variable domain is NAGVMQNPRHLVRRRGQEARLRCSPMKGHSHVYWYRQLPEEGLKFMVYLQKENIIDESGMPKERFSAEFPKEGPSILRIQQVVRGDSAAYFCASSPSGLQETQYFGPGTRLLVL.

The V call is TRBV6-5, the J call TRBJ1-5; D gene ambiguous. The ends were cut back, 5 bases at V and 6 bases at J, with 11 bases in the middle. Germline CDR1 MNHEY, CDR2 SVGAGI. The CDR3 is 13 residues long. The CDR3 reads CASSTQYSQPQHF. The CDR3 region has the DNA TGTGCCAGCAGTACACAGTACTCTCAGCCCCAGCATTTT.

The chain is built from TRBV14 and TRBJ2-1, with D perhaps TRBD1 (6 bases). This CDR3 has 13 amino acids. Germline values: CDR1 SGHDN, CDR2 FVKESK. With 5 bases removed from V and 4 bases from J, the gap between germline ends came to 9 bases. The CDR3 coding sequence is TGTGCCAGCAGCTCCACAGGGTACAATGAGCAGTTCTTC. It translates to CASSSTGYNEQFF.